Listed here are 3 T cell receptor beta chains from one sample, sequenced in a study of CD4 T cell repertoires in COVID-19. Sequencing was performed with immunoSEQ multiplex PCR; in TCRdb, only in-frame clones are kept and a portion is missing. This table has about 75,000 clones, roughly 85% appearing once. Sequences were derived from CD4+ T cells from peripheral blood, sampled after recovery from COVID-19. Receptors originate from a human donor who had COVID-19.

This clone came up a few times. In DNA form, the CDR3 reads TGCACCAGCAGCCAAGGCGGGGAGACCTACGAGCAGTACTTC. Its translation: CTSSQGGETYEQYF. The chain uses TRBV1 and TRBJ2-7; the table's D call TRBD2 went unverified against the DNA. TRBV1 is recorded as a pseudogene. The CDR3 extends over 14 amino acids.

A note on this clone: The same CDR3 also results from other DNA sequences found in this sample. V usage is TRBV20-1 and J usage is TRBJ1-2, with unresolved D. V lost 3 bases to trimming and J lost 1 base, with 3 bases between them. Per the germline V gene, CDR1 is DFQATT and CDR2 is SNEGSKA (reference sequence). CDR3 length: 11 amino acids. CDR3 sequence (DNA): TGCAGTGCTAGTGATAACTATGGCTACACCTTC. Its translation: CSASDNYGYTF.

This chain connects TRBV11-2 to TRBJ2-4; possibly TRBD2 for D (5 bases). The CDR3 is made up of 16 amino acids. Germline values: CDR1 SGHAT, CDR2 FQNNGV. Trimming cost V 5 bases and J 0 bases, with 14 bases left between them. The CDR3 is CASSNGLELAKNIQYF. The CDR3 DNA reads TGTGCCAGCAGCAACGGACTGGAACTAGCCAAAAACATTCAGTACTTC. Drawing the rest from reference TRBV11-2 and TRBJ2-4, the complete variable domain is EAGVAQSPRYKIIEKRQSVAFWCNPISGHATLYWYQQILGQGPKLLIQFQNNGVVDDSQLPKDRFSAERLKGVDSTLKIQPAKLEDSAVYLCASSNGLELAKNIQYFGAGTRLSVL.